The 32 T cell receptor beta chains reported below all come from one sample, sequenced in a study of blood T cell repertoires in COVID-19. Libraries were prepared by immunoSEQ multiplex PCR; TCRdb keeps only in-frame clonotypes and omits some of them. The profile covers about 200,000 clones, with 65% to 85% appearing a single time and 27% taken by the ten largest. The sequenced material came from peripheral blood. These receptors were taken from a man between 35 and 55 years old with acute or convalescent COVID-19.

This chain uses TRBV12-5 with TRBJ1-5; no definite D call. Germline V lookup: CDR1 LGHNT, CDR2 FRNRAP. The CDR3 spans 13 residues. V lost 7 bases and J lost 4, with 11 bases in between. CDR3 DNA sequence: TGTGCTAGTGAGTCCCAGTCGAATCAGCCCCAGCATTTT. This translates into CASESQSNQPQHF.

This clone was seen just once. The chain is built from TRBV13 and TRBJ1-1; 7 nucleotides agree with TRBD1. The germline gives CDR1 PRHDT, CDR2 FYEKMQ (reference sequence). The CDR3 totals 14 residues. V trimming: 5 bases; J trimming: 5 bases; junction bases outside the gene matches: 8. The DNA for the CDR3 is TGTGCCAGCAGCCTCCCGACAGGGTTTACTGAAGCTTTCTTT. Its protein is CASSLPTGFTEAFF.

V and J are TRBV7-2 and TRBJ1-1; TRBD1 is a possible D gene (6 bases). Per germline, CDR1 SGHTA and CDR2 FQGNSA. CDR3 size: 15 residues. Trimming took 5 bases from V and 3 from J, leaving 16 bases between them. CDR3 sequence (DNA): TGTGCCAGCAGCCCGGGCAGGGGCGCGGACACTGAAGCTTTCTTT. Its translation is CASSPGRGADTEAFF.

The table lists this clone with a few counts. V usage is TRBV6-5 and J usage is TRBJ2-1, with D possibly TRBD2 on 5 matching bases. Germline CDR1 reads MNHEY; CDR2 reads SVGAGI. This CDR3 comprises 12 residues. V was pared by 8 bases and J by 8 bases, with 13 bases between. The CDR3 bases are TGTGCCAGCTCTAGCTTTAGGGATGAGCAGTTCTTC. This translates into CASSSFRDEQFF.

V is TRBV30 and J is TRBJ2-1, with D unresolved. Trimming pared 7 bases from V and 0 bases from J, leaving 10 bases between. This CDR3 is 13 amino acids long. The V gene's germline CDR1 is GTSNPN and CDR2 SVGIG (reference sequence). The CDR3 DNA reads as TGTGCCTTGGCGGTAAGCTCCTACAATGAGCAGTTCTTC. It specifies CALAVSSYNEQFF.

The J gene is TRBJ2-7, the V gene TRBV6-5; TRBD1 aligns across 10 bases. This CDR3 region has 15 residues. The V gene's germline CDR1 is MNHEY and CDR2 SVGAGI. V shed 7 bases, J shed 4 bases, and the junction held 10 bases outside the gene matches. CDR3 nucleotides: TGTGCCAGCACCAACCCCCGGACAGGGGGATACGAGCAGTACTTC. This codes for CASTNPRTGGYEQYF.

CDR3 coding DNA: TGTGCCAGCAAGGCTAGTGGAAACACCATATATTTT. Translating gives CASKASGNTIYF. This chain uses TRBV6-5 with TRBJ1-3; D unclear. Germline-derived CDR1 and CDR2 are MNHEY and SVGAGI. With 7 bases removed from V and 3 bases from J, the gap between germline ends came to 7 bases. CDR3 length: 12 amino acids.

The rearrangement uses TRBV7-2 and TRBJ1-1; perhaps TRBD1 as D (6 bases). Germline CDR1 is SGHTA and CDR2 is FQGNSA. V was cut by 3 bases and J by 3 bases, with 11 bases left in between. CDR3 length: 14 residues. CDR3: CASSFQGFDTEAFF. As DNA, the CDR3 is TGTGCCAGCAGCTTCCAGGGGTTCGACACTGAAGCTTTCTTT.

The chain links TRBV5-4 to TRBJ2-4, with a tentative D call TRBD2 (6 bases). The CDR3 runs to 18 residues. CDR1 and CDR2 (germline): SGHNT, YYREEE (reference sequence). With 4 bases removed from V and 4 bases from J, the gap between germline ends came to 24 bases. Written as DNA, the CDR3 is TGTGCCAGCAGCACGGAGGGCCTCGGCACGATGGCTAAAAACATTCAGTACTTC. This encodes CASSTEGLGTMAKNIQYF. Drawing the rest from reference TRBV5-4 and TRBJ2-4, the complete variable domain is ETGVTQSPTHLIKTRGQQVTLRCSSQSGHNTVSWYQQALGQGPQFIFQYYREEENGRGNFPPRFSGLQFPNYSSELNVNALELDDSALYLCASSTEGLGTMAKNIQYFGAGTRLSVL.

The gene calls are TRBV29-1 and TRBJ2-2; 8 bases are shared with TRBD2. Looked up from germline, CDR1 is SQVTM and CDR2 is ANQGSEA. The trim removed 3 bases at V and 6 bases at J, leaving 9 bases unmatched. CDR3 size: 15 residues. The CDR3 is CSVDGGAGQSGELFF. CDR3 DNA: TGCAGCGTTGACGGGGGGGCCGGCCAGTCCGGGGAGCTGTTTTTT.

This chain joins TRBV5-1 and TRBJ2-6, with D maybe TRBD1 (5 bases). Germline CDR1 SGHRS, CDR2 YFSETQ. This CDR3 comprises 16 residues. Between the trimmed V and J ends, which lost 2 bases and 0 bases, there was a span of 9 bases. CDR3 sequence reads: CASSFQGLSGANVLTF. CDR3 DNA: TGCGCCAGCAGCTTCCAGGGCCTCTCTGGGGCCAACGTCCTGACTTTC.

The chain employs TRBV5-1 and TRBJ2-7; 7 nucleotides align to TRBD2. CDR1 and CDR2 from the germline V gene are SGHRS and YFSETQ. The CDR3 sequence is 14 residues long. The junction had 4 bases not matched to a gene; V was cut back by 3 bases and J by 1 base. CDR3 DNA sequence: TGCGCCAGCAGCTGGGAGGGACTTTCCTACGAGCAGTACTTC. Protein: CASSWEGLSYEQYF. The full variable domain, rest sourced from reference TRBV5-1 and TRBJ2-7, is KAGVTQTPRYLIKTRGQQVTLSCSPISGHRSVSWYQQTPGQGLQFLFEYFSETQRNKGNFPGRFSGRQFSNSRSEMNVSTLELGDSALYLCASSWEGLSYEQYFGPGTRLTVT.

V is TRBV5-6 and J is TRBJ2-7, with TRBD1 identical over 8 bases. Germline-derived CDR1 and CDR2 are SGHDT and YYEEEE. The CDR3 spans 14 residues. The junction had 6 bases not matched to a gene; V was cut back by 6 bases and J by 1 base. Written as DNA, the CDR3 is TGTGCCAGCACCCCGACAGGGGTTTCCTACGAGCAGTACTTC. Its translation: CASTPTGVSYEQYF.

The gene calls are TRBV5-1 and TRBJ1-1; D remains unclear. CDR3 length equals 16 residues. Trimming removed 4 bases from V and 0 bases from J, with 16 bases in between. The germline V gene encodes CDR1 SGHRS and CDR2 YFSETQ. Written as DNA, the CDR3 is TGCGCCAGCAGCCCAACTACGAGTGGGTTGAACACTGAAGCTTTCTTT. Protein sequence: CASSPTTSGLNTEAFF.

The CDR3 coding sequence is TGTGCCAGCAGTACAGGGTTTTGGAACATGTTAGAGACCCAGTACTTC. Its translation: CASSTGFWNMLETQYF. The chain joins TRBV6-2 or TRBV6-3 to TRBJ2-5; the D gene is possibly TRBD1 (6 bases). Between the trimmed V and J ends, which lost 5 bases and 4 bases, there was a span of 20 bases. The CDR3 sequence is 16 residues long. CDR1 MNHEY and CDR2 SVGEGT come from the germline V gene.

The J gene is TRBJ2-7, the V gene TRBV2, with unresolved D. CDR1 and CDR2 from the germline V gene are SNHLY and FYNNEI. The V gene lost 8 bases and the J gene lost 6 bases, with 23 bases spanning the gap. The CDR3 runs to 15 residues. The CDR3 coding sequence is TGTGCCAGCCACCCTCTAAGTATGAGTTCGTCCGAGCAGTACTTC. This translates into CASHPLSMSSSEQYF.

The V call is TRBV12-5, the J call TRBJ2-2; TRBD1 matches at 7 bases. Trimming cost V 5 bases and J 3 bases; bases outside gene matches: 6. The germline gives CDR1 LGHNT, CDR2 FRNRAP. This CDR3 has 15 amino acids. Here the CDR3 reads CASGTRTGDTGELFF. For the CDR3, the DNA is TGTGCTAGTGGTACCCGGACAGGAGACACCGGGGAGCTGTTTTTT.

The V and J genes are TRBV30 and TRBJ1-4; TRBD1 might be the D (5 bases). Germline CDR1 and CDR2: GTSNPN and SVGIG (reference sequence). CDR3 length: 14 residues. The CDR3 loop is CALGGFGTNEKLFF. The CDR3 region has the DNA TGTGCACTGGGGGGGTTCGGGACTAATGAAAAACTGTTTTTT. The variable domain in full, completed from reference TRBV30 and TRBJ1-4, reads SQTIHQWPATLVQPVGSPLSLECTVEGTSNPNLYWYRQAAGRGLQLLFYSVGIGQISSEVPQNLSASRPQDRQFILSSKKLLLSDSGFYLCALGGFGTNEKLFFGSGTQLSVL.

The chain employs TRBV3-1 (or the pseudogene TRBV3-2) and TRBJ2-1, with 8 bases aligning to TRBD2. Trimming at V came to 0 bases and at J to 7 bases, leaving 8 bases not matched to a gene. The length of the CDR3 is 16 residues. CDR1 and CDR2 from the germline V gene are LGHDT and YNNKEL (reference sequence). CDR3 residues: CASSQDGLAETNEQFF. The CDR3 nucleotides are TGTGCCAGCAGCCAAGACGGACTAGCAGAAACAAATGAGCAGTTCTTC.

Only a few counts were recorded for this clone. This CDR3 reads CASSGGVVSYGYTF. DNA of the CDR3: TGTGCCAGCAGCGGCGGCGTCGTAAGCTATGGCTACACCTTC. The chain joins TRBV7-2 to TRBJ1-2; D gene unclear. The CDR3 loop spans 14 amino acids. Looked up from germline, CDR1 is SGHTA and CDR2 is FQGNSA. V lost 5 bases, J lost 4 bases, and 14 bases lay in between.

This chain connects TRBV24-1 to TRBJ2-2, with D tentatively TRBD1 (5 bases). V lost 5 bases and J lost 2, with 11 bases in between. The CDR3 is 15 amino acids. CDR1 is KGHDR and CDR2 is SFDVKD in the germline V gene. For the CDR3, the DNA is TGTGCCACCAGTGGTGGGCAGGGAAACACCGGGGAGCTGTTTTTT. Translated, it gives CATSGGQGNTGELFF.

The chain combines TRBV19 with TRBJ1-1; 9 bases map to TRBD1. The junction had 13 bases not matched to a gene; V was cut back by 7 bases and J by 10 bases. Looked up from germline, CDR1 is LNHDA and CDR2 is SQIVND (reference sequence). CDR3 length: 14 residues. The CDR3 sequence: CASNPGTGIVGAFF. The DNA for the CDR3 is TGTGCCAGTAACCCCGGGACAGGGATTGTTGGAGCTTTCTTT.

The chain's CDR3 is CASSPQGSSTDTQYF. The DNA for the CDR3 is TGTGCCAGCAGCCCGCAGGGCTCTAGCACAGATACGCAGTATTTT. The V call is TRBV9, the J call TRBJ2-3, with D maybe TRBD1 (5 bases). Trimming took 4 bases from V and 0 from J, leaving 12 bases between them. The CDR3 is made up of 15 amino acids. Germline V gene lookup returns CDR1 SGDLS and CDR2 YYNGEE.

V usage is TRBV5-1 and J usage is TRBJ2-3; TRBD1 agrees at 8 bases. After removal of 4 bases from V and 0 bases from J, the junction contained 4 bases not matched to a gene. Germline CDR1 is SGHRS and CDR2 is YFSETQ. This CDR3 is 15 amino acids long. This CDR3 reads CASSETGASTDTQYF. The DNA for the CDR3 is TGCGCCAGCAGCGAGACAGGGGCTAGCACAGATACGCAGTATTTT.

This clone was picked up one time. J is TRBJ2-7 and V is TRBV15, with 7 bases that match TRBD1. Trimming at V came to 0 bases and at J to 5 bases, leaving 13 bases not matched to a gene. CDR1 LNHNV and CDR2 YYDKDF come from the germline V gene (reference sequence). The CDR3 consists of 17 residues. In nucleotides, the CDR3 is TGTGCCACCAGCAGAGATTATCCACAGGGGATTGGAGACGAGCAGTACTTC. Translating it yields CATSRDYPQGIGDEQYF. Using reference TRBV15 and TRBJ2-7 for the parts outside the CDR3, the full variable domain is DAMVIQNPRYQVTQFGKPVTLSCSQTLNHNVMYWYQQKSSQAPKLLFHYYDKDFNNEADTPDNFQSRRPNTSFCFLDIRSPGLGDTAMYLCATSRDYPQGIGDEQYFGPGTRLTVT.

The chain employs TRBV3-1 (or the pseudogene TRBV3-2) and TRBJ1-1, with 7 bases aligning to TRBD1. CDR1 and CDR2 from the germline V gene are LGHDT and YNNKEL (reference sequence). The CDR3 runs to 13 residues. The V gene end was trimmed by 4 bases and the J gene end by 8 bases; junction bases not matched to a gene: 7. The CDR3 DNA sequence: TGTGCCAGCAGCCCCAGGACAGGCATAGAAGCTTTCTTT. This translates into CASSPRTGIEAFF.

This clone was seen a single time. The chain uses TRBV7-2 and TRBJ2-7; 7 nucleotides agree with TRBD1. Germline CDR1 reads SGHTA; CDR2 reads FQGNSA. The CDR3 spans 15 residues. V was pared by 5 bases and J by 5 bases, with 12 bases of the junction left unmatched. The CDR3 loop is CASSTGTAPIDEQYF. DNA of the CDR3: TGTGCCAGCAGCACCGGGACAGCCCCAATCGACGAGCAGTACTTC.

The chain has TRBV4-3 and TRBJ2-5; 8 nucleotides line up with TRBD2. Germline V gene data show CDR1 as LGHNA and CDR2 as YSLEER. This CDR3 contains 16 residues. V lost 0 bases and J lost 7; bases outside the gene matches: 10. CDR3 loop: CASSQDSGSGSVTQYF. CDR3 nucleotide sequence: TGCGCCAGCAGCCAAGACAGCGGAAGCGGGAGTGTGACCCAGTACTTC.

The chain links TRBV3-1 (or the pseudogene TRBV3-2) to TRBJ1-2; perhaps TRBD1 as D (6 bases). CDR1 is LGHDT and CDR2 is YNNKEL in the germline V gene (reference sequence). There are 15 residues in the CDR3. V gave up 4 bases and J gave up 0 bases, with 12 bases separating them. Written as DNA, the CDR3 is TGTGCCAGCAGCCGAGCAGGGGTGACTAACTATGGCTACACCTTC. Its protein is CASSRAGVTNYGYTF.

The genes are TRBV24-1 and TRBJ1-1, with 9 positions matching TRBD1. Looked up from germline, CDR1 is KGHDR and CDR2 is SFDVKD. Trimming at V came to 4 bases and at J to 4 bases, leaving 18 bases not matched to a gene. The CDR3 contains 19 residues. The DNA for the CDR3 is TGTGCCACCAGTGAAACAGACCACCGGGACAGGGATCGTGGCACTGAAGCTTTCTTT. This codes for CATSETDHRDRDRGTEAFF.

This chain links TRBV6-5 with TRBJ2-7; 7 bases are shared with TRBD2. This CDR3 contains 13 residues. CDR1 and CDR2 from the germline V gene are MNHEY and SVGAGI. The V segment lost 9 bases and the J segment 3 bases; nucleotides outside the gene matches: 8. The CDR3 DNA reads as TGTGCCAGTTTCCCCGGCGGGGGCTACGAGCAGTACTTC. It specifies CASFPGGGYEQYF.

The chain links TRBV29-1 to TRBJ2-7, with D tentatively TRBD2 (6 bases). The CDR3 contains 12 residues. Germline V gene data show CDR1 as SQVTM and CDR2 as ANQGSEA. V was shortened by 0 bases and J by 3 bases, with 6 bases between the two germline ends. The CDR3 loop reads CSVEEGGYEQYF. As DNA, the CDR3 is TGCAGCGTTGAAGAGGGGGGCTACGAGCAGTACTTC.